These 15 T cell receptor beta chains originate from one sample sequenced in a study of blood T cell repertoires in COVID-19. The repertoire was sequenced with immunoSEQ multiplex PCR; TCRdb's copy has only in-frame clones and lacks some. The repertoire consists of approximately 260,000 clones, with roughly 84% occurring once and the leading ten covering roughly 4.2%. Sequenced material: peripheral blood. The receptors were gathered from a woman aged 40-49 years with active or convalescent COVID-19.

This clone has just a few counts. The CDR3 bases are TGTGCCAGCAGTCTCTCCAGACAGGGGGGGAGCTATGGCTACACCTTC. Residues: CASSLSRQGGSYGYTF. The chain is built from TRBV2 and TRBJ1-2, with 9 bases fitting TRBD1. This CDR3 has 16 amino acids. The V and J ends lost 5 bases and 4 bases, in that order; junction bases with no gene match: 11. Germline V lookup: CDR1 SNHLY, CDR2 FYNNEI.

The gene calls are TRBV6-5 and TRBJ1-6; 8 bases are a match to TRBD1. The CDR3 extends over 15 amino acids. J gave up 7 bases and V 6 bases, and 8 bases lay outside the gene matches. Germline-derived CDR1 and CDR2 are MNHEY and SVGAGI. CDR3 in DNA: TGTGCCAGCAGACACCGGACAGGGATAAATTCACCCCTCCACTTT. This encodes CASRHRTGINSPLHF.

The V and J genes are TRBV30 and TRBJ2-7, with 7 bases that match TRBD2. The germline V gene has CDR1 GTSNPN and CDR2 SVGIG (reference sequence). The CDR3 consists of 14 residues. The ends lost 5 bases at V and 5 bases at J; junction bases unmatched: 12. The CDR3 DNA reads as TGTGCCTGGGAGGAGCTTGGGAGGGGCCACGAGCAGTACTTC. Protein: CAWEELGRGHEQYF.

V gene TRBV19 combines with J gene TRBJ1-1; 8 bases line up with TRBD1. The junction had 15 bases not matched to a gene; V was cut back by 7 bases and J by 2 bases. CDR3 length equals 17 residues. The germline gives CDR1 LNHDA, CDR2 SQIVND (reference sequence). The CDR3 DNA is TGTGCCAGTACCTCACTTCGACAGGGGAGTTCTAACACTGAAGCTTTCTTT. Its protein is CASTSLRQGSSNTEAFF.

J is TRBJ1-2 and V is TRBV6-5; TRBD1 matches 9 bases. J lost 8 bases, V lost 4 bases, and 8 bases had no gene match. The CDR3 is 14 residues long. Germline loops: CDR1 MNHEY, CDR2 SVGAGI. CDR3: CASSSLGQGSGYTF. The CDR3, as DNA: TGTGCCAGCAGTTCCCTCGGACAGGGGAGCGGCTACACCTTC.

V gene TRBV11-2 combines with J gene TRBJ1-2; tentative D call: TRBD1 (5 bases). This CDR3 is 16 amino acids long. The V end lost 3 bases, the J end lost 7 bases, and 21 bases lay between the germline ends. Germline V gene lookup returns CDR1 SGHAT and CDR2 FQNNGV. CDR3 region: CASSFSAGQGSIGYTF. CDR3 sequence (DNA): TGTGCCAGCAGCTTTTCCGCTGGGCAGGGCAGTATTGGCTACACCTTC.

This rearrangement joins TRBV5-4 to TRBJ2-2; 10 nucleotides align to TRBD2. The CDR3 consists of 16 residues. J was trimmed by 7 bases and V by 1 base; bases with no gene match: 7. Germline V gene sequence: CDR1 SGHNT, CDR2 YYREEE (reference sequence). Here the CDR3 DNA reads TGTGCCAGCAGCTTGAGGAGCGGGGGGGCCCACGGGGAGCTGTTTTTT. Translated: CASSLRSGGAHGELFF.

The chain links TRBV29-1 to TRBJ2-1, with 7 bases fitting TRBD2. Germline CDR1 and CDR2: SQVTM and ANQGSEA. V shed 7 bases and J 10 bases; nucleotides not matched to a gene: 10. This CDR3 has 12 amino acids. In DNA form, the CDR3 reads TGCAGCGGACTTAAAGGGGAGGGAGAGCAGTTCTTC. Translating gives CSGLKGEGEQFF.

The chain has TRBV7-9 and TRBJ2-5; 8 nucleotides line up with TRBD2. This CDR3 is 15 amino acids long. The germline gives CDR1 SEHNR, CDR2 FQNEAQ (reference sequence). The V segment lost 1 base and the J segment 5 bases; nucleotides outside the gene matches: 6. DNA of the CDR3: TGTGCCAGCAGCTTAGTTGTAGCGGGGAGCGAGACCCAGTACTTC. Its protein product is CASSLVVAGSETQYF.

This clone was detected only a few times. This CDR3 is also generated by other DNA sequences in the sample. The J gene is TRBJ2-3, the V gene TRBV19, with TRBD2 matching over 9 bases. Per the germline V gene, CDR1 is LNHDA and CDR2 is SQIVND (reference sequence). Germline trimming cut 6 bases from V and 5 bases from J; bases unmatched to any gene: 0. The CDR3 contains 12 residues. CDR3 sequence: CASRLAGDTQYF. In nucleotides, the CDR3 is TGTGCCAGTAGACTAGCGGGAGATACGCAGTATTTT.

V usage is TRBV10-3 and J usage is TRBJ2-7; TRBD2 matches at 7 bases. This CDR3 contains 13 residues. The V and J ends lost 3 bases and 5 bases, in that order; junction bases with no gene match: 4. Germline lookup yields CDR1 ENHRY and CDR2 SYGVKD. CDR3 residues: CAISEVGRDEQYF. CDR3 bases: TGTGCCATCAGTGAAGTGGGGAGGGACGAGCAGTACTTC.

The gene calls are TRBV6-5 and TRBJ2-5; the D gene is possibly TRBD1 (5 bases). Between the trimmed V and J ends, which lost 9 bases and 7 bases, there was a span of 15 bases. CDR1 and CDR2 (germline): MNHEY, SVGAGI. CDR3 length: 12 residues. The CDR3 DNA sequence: TGTGCCAGTTATCAGGGTCCCGGGACCCAGTACTTC. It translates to CASYQGPGTQYF.

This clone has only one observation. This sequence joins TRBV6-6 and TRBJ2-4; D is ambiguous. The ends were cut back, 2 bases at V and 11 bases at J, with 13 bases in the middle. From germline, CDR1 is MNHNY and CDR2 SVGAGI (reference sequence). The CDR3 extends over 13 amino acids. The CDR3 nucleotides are TGTGCCAGCAGTTACACACCGCAGGTTGTTCAGTACTTC. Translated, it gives CASSYTPQVVQYF.

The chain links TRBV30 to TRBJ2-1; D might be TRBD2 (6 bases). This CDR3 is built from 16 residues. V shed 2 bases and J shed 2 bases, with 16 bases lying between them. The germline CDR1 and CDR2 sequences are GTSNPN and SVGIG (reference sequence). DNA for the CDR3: TGTGCCTGGAGTCGCCTGGGGGGACGGGCCTACAATGAGCAGTTCTTC. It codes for CAWSRLGGRAYNEQFF.

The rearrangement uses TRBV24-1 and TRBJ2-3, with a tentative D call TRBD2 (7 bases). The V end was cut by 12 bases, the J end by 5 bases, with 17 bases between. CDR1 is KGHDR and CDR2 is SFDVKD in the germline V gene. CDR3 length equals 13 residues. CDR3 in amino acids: CAVKGGWIDTQYF. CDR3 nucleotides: TGTGCCGTCAAGGGGGGGTGGATAGATACGCAGTATTTT.